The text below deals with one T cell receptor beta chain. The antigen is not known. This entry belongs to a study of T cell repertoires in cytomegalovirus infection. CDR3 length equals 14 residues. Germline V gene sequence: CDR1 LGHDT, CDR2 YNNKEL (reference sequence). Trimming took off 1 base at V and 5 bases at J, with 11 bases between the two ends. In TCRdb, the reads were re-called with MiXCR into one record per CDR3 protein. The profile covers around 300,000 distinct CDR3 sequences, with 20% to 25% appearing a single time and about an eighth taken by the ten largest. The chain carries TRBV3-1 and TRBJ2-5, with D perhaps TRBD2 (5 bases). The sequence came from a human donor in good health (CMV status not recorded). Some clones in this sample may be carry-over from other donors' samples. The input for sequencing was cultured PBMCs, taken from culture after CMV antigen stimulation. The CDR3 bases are TGTGCCAGCAGCCAAGCTACTAGGCCTGAGACCCAGTACTTC. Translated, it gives CASSQATRPETQYF.